This is a list of T cell receptor beta chains from one sample in a study of blood T cell repertoires in COVID-19. Assay: immunoSEQ multiplex PCR; the TCRdb copy retains only in-frame clones and omits some. The table lists about 42,000 clones, approximately 90% of them singletons. The sequencing input was peripheral blood. Receptor source: a man aged 30 to 39 with active or convalescent COVID-19. Both conserved end residues are part of each CDR3. D genes are given only for firm matches. Clone size is stated in some rows and not others, as once, few, many or a class when expanded.

d_call: -
j_call: TRBJ2-2
v_call: TRBV7-9
clone_size: -
cdr3_nt: TGTGCCAGCAGCCCGGCGGGCATCAACACCGGGGAGCTGTTTTTT
cdr3_aa: CASSPAGINTGELFF

d_call: TRBD2
j_call: TRBJ2-3
v_call: TRBV29-1
clone_size: -
cdr3_nt: TGCAGCGTGGCAACTAGCGGTGGGCTTACGCAGTATTTT
cdr3_aa: CSVATSGGLTQYF

d_call: TRBD1
j_call: TRBJ2-2
v_call: TRBV5-1
clone_size: -
cdr3_nt: TGCGCCAGCAGATCCGGGACAGGGGCCACCGGGGAGCTGTTTTTT
cdr3_aa: CASRSGTGATGELFF

d_call: -
j_call: TRBJ2-3
v_call: TRBV11-3
clone_size: -
cdr3_nt: TGTGCCAGCAGCTTAGGCGGGGCAACAGATACGCAGTATTTT
cdr3_aa: CASSLGGATDTQYF

d_call: -
j_call: TRBJ1-1
v_call: TRBV6-2/TRBV6-3
clone_size: -
cdr3_nt: TGTGCCAGCAGCCCGGGAGACACTGAAGCTTTCTTT
cdr3_aa: CASSPGDTEAFF

d_call: -
j_call: TRBJ2-7
v_call: TRBV7-6
clone_size: -
cdr3_nt: TGTGCCAGCAGCTTAAAGACAGGTAGTACCTACGAGCAGTACTTC
cdr3_aa: CASSLKTGSTYEQYF

d_call: -
j_call: TRBJ1-2
v_call: TRBV2
clone_size: -
cdr3_nt: TGTGCCAGCCGAGCCCAGAGGGCTAACTATGGCTACACCTTC
cdr3_aa: CASRAQRANYGYTF

d_call: TRBD1
j_call: TRBJ1-2
v_call: TRBV7-8
clone_size: -
cdr3_nt: TGTGCCAGCAGCTTAGCCGGGACAGGGGGCGCCGACTATGGCTACACCTTC
cdr3_aa: CASSLAGTGGADYGYTF

d_call: TRBD2
j_call: TRBJ2-3
v_call: TRBV27
clone_size: once
cdr3_nt: TGTGCCAGCAGTCCCGGGGCAAGGAGCGGGGGAGATACGCAGTATTTT
cdr3_aa: CASSPGARSGGDTQYF

d_call: TRBD1
j_call: TRBJ1-4
v_call: TRBV19
clone_size: -
cdr3_nt: TGTGCCAGTTCTCAGGGGGACAGAAGTTCTAATGAAAAACTGTTTTTT
cdr3_aa: CASSQGDRSSNEKLFF

d_call: TRBD1
j_call: TRBJ1-1
v_call: TRBV6-5
clone_size: -
cdr3_nt: TGTGCCAGCAGTTCCCTGGGACAGGGCTCCACTGAAGCTTTCTTT
cdr3_aa: CASSSLGQGSTEAFF

d_call: TRBD1
j_call: TRBJ2-3
v_call: TRBV5-1
clone_size: -
cdr3_nt: TGCGCCAGCAGCTTGCGGGACAGGGGGGAAACAGATACGCAGTATTTT
cdr3_aa: CASSLRDRGETDTQYF

d_call: TRBD1
j_call: TRBJ2-7
v_call: TRBV25-1
clone_size: -
cdr3_nt: TGTGCCAGCAGTGACGCCTCCGGGACAGGAAAACAAGAGCAGTACTTC
cdr3_aa: CASSDASGTGKQEQYF

d_call: -
j_call: TRBJ1-4
v_call: TRBV6-5
clone_size: -
cdr3_nt: TGTGCCAGCAGCGGACAGAATGAAAAACTGTTTTTT
cdr3_aa: CASSGQNEKLFF

d_call: -
j_call: TRBJ1-2
v_call: TRBV24-1
clone_size: once
cdr3_nt: TGTGCCACCAGTGATTCTAGTGCCCCTACCTACGGCTACACCTTC
cdr3_aa: CATSDSSAPTYGYTF

d_call: TRBD2
j_call: TRBJ2-5
v_call: TRBV7-9
clone_size: -
cdr3_nt: TGTGCCAGCAGCTCCTTGGCGGGAGTGGAGACCCAGTACTTC
cdr3_aa: CASSSLAGVETQYF

d_call: -
j_call: TRBJ2-5
v_call: TRBV12-5
clone_size: -
cdr3_nt: TGTGCTAGTGGTTTGGTACTCGGCGGGGAAGGAGAGACCCAGTACTTC
cdr3_aa: CASGLVLGGEGETQYF

d_call: -
j_call: TRBJ1-2
v_call: TRBV7-3
clone_size: -
cdr3_nt: TGTGCCAGCAGCCACCGGGACTTTCCTACCTTC
cdr3_aa: CASSHRDFPTF

d_call: -
j_call: TRBJ1-1
v_call: TRBV6-1
clone_size: -
cdr3_nt: TGTGCCAGCAGTGAAGTATTGTGGAGTTTAGAAGCTTTCTTT
cdr3_aa: CASSEVLWSLEAFF

d_call: -
j_call: TRBJ2-3
v_call: TRBV15
clone_size: -
cdr3_nt: TGTGCCACCAGCGCCCGACCGGGAATAAGCACAGATACGCAGTATTTT
cdr3_aa: CATSARPGISTDTQYF

d_call: -
j_call: TRBJ1-2
v_call: TRBV5-4
clone_size: -
cdr3_nt: TGTGCCAGCAGCTCACCAATATCAGGGGACTATGGCTACACCTTC
cdr3_aa: CASSSPISGDYGYTF

d_call: -
j_call: TRBJ1-6
v_call: TRBV19
clone_size: -
cdr3_nt: TGTGCCAGTAGTAACGCAGGTTTTGATTCACCCCTCCACTTT
cdr3_aa: CASSNAGFDSPLHF

d_call: -
j_call: TRBJ1-1
v_call: TRBV3-1/TRBV3-2
clone_size: -
cdr3_nt: TGTGCCAGCAGCCAAGACATGTTCGTATCAACAAGAAACACTGAAGCTTTCTTT
cdr3_aa: CASSQDMFVSTRNTEAFF

d_call: TRBD2
j_call: TRBJ2-7
v_call: TRBV5-1
clone_size: once
cdr3_nt: TGCGCCAGCAGCCTCGGGGGGTCGAGCTCCTACGAGCAGTACTTC
cdr3_aa: CASSLGGSSSYEQYF

d_call: TRBD2
j_call: TRBJ2-1
v_call: TRBV19
clone_size: -
cdr3_nt: TGTGCCAGTAGTATTCTAGCGGGGGGGAGCAATGAGCAGTTCTTC
cdr3_aa: CASSILAGGSNEQFF

d_call: -
j_call: TRBJ1-1
v_call: TRBV7-9
clone_size: few
cdr3_nt: TGTGCCAGCAGCGGAACGGGGAGACGGGACACTGAAGCTTTCTTT
cdr3_aa: CASSGTGRRDTEAFF

d_call: -
j_call: TRBJ2-1
v_call: TRBV29-1
clone_size: -
cdr3_nt: TGCAGCGTTGGCCTGGAAACAGGGAAGATCTACAATGAGCAGTTCTTC
cdr3_aa: CSVGLETGKIYNEQFF

d_call: -
j_call: TRBJ1-1
v_call: TRBV6-6
clone_size: -
cdr3_nt: TGTGCCAGCAGTTATCAGGGTTATACTGAAGCTTTCTTT
cdr3_aa: CASSYQGYTEAFF

d_call: -
j_call: TRBJ1-1
v_call: TRBV27
clone_size: -
cdr3_nt: TGTGCCAGCAGTCCCGACAGCAACACTGAAGCTTTCTTT
cdr3_aa: CASSPDSNTEAFF

d_call: -
j_call: TRBJ1-4
v_call: TRBV3-1/TRBV3-2
clone_size: -
cdr3_nt: TGTGCCAGCAGCCAGAGGATGACGGCCTCTAATGAAAAACTGTTTTTT
cdr3_aa: CASSQRMTASNEKLFF

d_call: -
j_call: TRBJ2-3
v_call: TRBV5-1
clone_size: -
cdr3_nt: TGCGCCAGCAGCTTGGGTCGGCTAGCCCCAGATACGCAGTATTTT
cdr3_aa: CASSLGRLAPDTQYF

d_call: -
j_call: TRBJ1-6
v_call: TRBV6-5
clone_size: once
cdr3_nt: TGTGCCAGCAGCGTCCGGGAAAGAAATTCACCCCTCCACTTT
cdr3_aa: CASSVRERNSPLHF

d_call: TRBD2
j_call: TRBJ2-1
v_call: TRBV6-5
clone_size: -
cdr3_nt: TGTGCCAGCAGTCCTCTAGCGGCCTACAATGAGCAGTTCTTC
cdr3_aa: CASSPLAAYNEQFF

d_call: TRBD2
j_call: TRBJ2-1
v_call: TRBV27
clone_size: -
cdr3_nt: TGTGCCAGCAGTTTATGGACTAGCGGTTCCTTCTACAATGAGCAGTTCTTC
cdr3_aa: CASSLWTSGSFYNEQFF

d_call: -
j_call: TRBJ1-6
v_call: TRBV7-9
clone_size: -
cdr3_nt: TGTGCCAGCAGCCGGGGGGAGAATTCACCCCTCCACTTT
cdr3_aa: CASSRGENSPLHF

d_call: TRBD2
j_call: TRBJ2-1
v_call: TRBV27
clone_size: -
cdr3_nt: TGTGCCAGCAGTCAAACGGCCAGGGGACTAGCGGGAGATAGTGAGCAGTTCTTC
cdr3_aa: CASSQTARGLAGDSEQFF

d_call: -
j_call: TRBJ1-4
v_call: TRBV30
clone_size: -
cdr3_nt: TGTGCCTGGAGGGACACTCTGAGGGAAAAACTGTTTTTT
cdr3_aa: CAWRDTLREKLFF

d_call: -
j_call: TRBJ1-1
v_call: TRBV19
clone_size: -
cdr3_nt: TGTGCCAGTAGTATAGGACAGCGAAGGTTGAACACTGAAGCTTTCTTT
cdr3_aa: CASSIGQRRLNTEAFF

d_call: -
j_call: TRBJ1-1
v_call: TRBV5-1
clone_size: -
cdr3_nt: TGCGCCAGCAGCCGCATAACAGGGAAGGTCACTGAAGCTTTCTTT
cdr3_aa: CASSRITGKVTEAFF

d_call: -
j_call: TRBJ1-1
v_call: TRBV7-9
clone_size: once
cdr3_nt: TGTGCCAGCAGCCCCCCTAGCGGGACTGAAGCTTTCTTT
cdr3_aa: CASSPPSGTEAFF

d_call: TRBD1
j_call: TRBJ2-7
v_call: TRBV29-1
clone_size: -
cdr3_nt: TGCAGCGTGGGACAGGGCAACGAGCAGTACTTC
cdr3_aa: CSVGQGNEQYF

d_call: TRBD2
j_call: TRBJ2-5
v_call: TRBV5-1
clone_size: once
cdr3_nt: TGCGCCAGCAGCGGGGGGGGCGGGAGGACAGAGACCCAGTACTTC
cdr3_aa: CASSGGGGRTETQYF

d_call: TRBD1
j_call: TRBJ1-4
v_call: TRBV7-2
clone_size: once
cdr3_nt: TGTGCCAGCAGCGACAGGACAGGGAGTGAAAAACTGTTTTTT
cdr3_aa: CASSDRTGSEKLFF

d_call: TRBD1
j_call: TRBJ1-3
v_call: TRBV12-5
clone_size: -
cdr3_nt: TGTGCTAGTGGGCCGGGACAGACCCGATTCGGAGACACCATATATTTT
cdr3_aa: CASGPGQTRFGDTIYF